This T cell receptor beta chain was documented in a study of T cell responses to AZD1222 COVID-19 vaccine (dated by TCRdb to the early 2020s). About the investigation overall: AZD1222 recipients with second doses at about 4 weeks or about 12 weeks were pooled, because spike-specific TCR depth and breadth did not differ between schedules. TCR sequencing covered roughly 230 trial participants: about 210 given two doses of AZD1222 and approximately 26 given two doses of MenACWY control vaccine. Trial participants were enrolled by age into subgroups of 18-55, 56-69 and 70-plus years, and 148, 28 and 57 TCR-sequenced participants, respectively, were included in these subgroups. The study at large found these results: Reportedly, almost half of the unique spike-specific TCRs recognized epitopes lying outside the regions that are mutated in the B.1.351 and B.1.1.7 variants. Because no samples from the day 14 peak response were available, repertoires could be characterized only after the peak T cell response. Participants were mostly white British, with more females than males. The authors suggested clonal diversity may have been underestimated. CD4 TCRs associated with the vaccine covered the entire spike protein, and the dominant responses were in regions 160-218 and 743-854. Conclusions about previously exposed vaccinees are limited because only six or seven AZD1222 recipients were SARS-CoV-2 seropositive at baseline. The 56-69-year group was small, and its depth increase did not reach significance, likely because of low power. After two AZD1222 doses, spike-specific TCR breadth and depth were significantly higher than at day 0 and than in MenACWY recipients.

Taken with the paper, the label for time point translates to: baseline before first vaccination. Vaccinee samples came from UK trials COV001 and COV002, including a single-blind randomized controlled phase 2/3 trial of AZD1222 (ChAdOx1 nCoV-19) in healthy adults. For TCRbeta chain sequencing, PBMC samples were collected from trial participants at day 0 and at day 28 after the second dose. Comments on this clone: Its target antigen remains unknown. Within one base of it there is no much larger clone, and no base qualities were kept.

The CDR3 regions of human TCRbeta chains were subjected to immunosequencing. Processing in the source paper ran as follows. Repertoire TCRs were matched against a reference library of SARS-CoV-2-specific TCRs generated with the MIRA antigen-specificity platform. Breadth meant the fraction of unique TCRs that were SARS-CoV-2-associated, whereas depth meant the fraction of total T cells that were SARS-CoV-2-associated. Using the MIRA data, every spike-specific TCR was mapped to the spike region that the TCR reacted to and assigned to either a CD4 or a CD8 class. Log10-transformed breadth and depth values were compared by one-way ANOVA with Sidak's multiple comparisons tests. The source is immuneACCESS, and TCRdb retained only in-frame sequences with V and J called. Part of the clones is not carried over; for the studies checked, unresolved V genes explain less than half of this, and the remainder is unexplained. Clonal size and the V and J genes are those of that table, whereas D and trimming came from the DNA. In all, the sample holds around 130,000 clones, and approximately 83% of those were seen once. The ten largest account for approximately 8.5% of the sample.

Trimming takes 7 bases from V and 6 bases from J, and the germline ends sit 15 bases apart. CDR1 and CDR2 are read off the germline V gene as SNHLY and FYNNEI. The CDR3 runs 13 amino acids, cysteine and phenylalanine included. Only the CDR3 part of the read is kept: 39 bases, read in frame from the first base. This receptor was obtained from an adult in good health. This material consisted of peripheral blood, taken on day 0 of AZD1222 vaccination. The chain employs TRBV2 and TRBJ1-2; 5 matching bases give a weak D call of TRBD1. The CDR3 reads CASTRAGWDGYTF. The nucleotide sequence reads TGTGCCAGCACCAGAGCAGGGTGGGATGGCTACACCTTC.